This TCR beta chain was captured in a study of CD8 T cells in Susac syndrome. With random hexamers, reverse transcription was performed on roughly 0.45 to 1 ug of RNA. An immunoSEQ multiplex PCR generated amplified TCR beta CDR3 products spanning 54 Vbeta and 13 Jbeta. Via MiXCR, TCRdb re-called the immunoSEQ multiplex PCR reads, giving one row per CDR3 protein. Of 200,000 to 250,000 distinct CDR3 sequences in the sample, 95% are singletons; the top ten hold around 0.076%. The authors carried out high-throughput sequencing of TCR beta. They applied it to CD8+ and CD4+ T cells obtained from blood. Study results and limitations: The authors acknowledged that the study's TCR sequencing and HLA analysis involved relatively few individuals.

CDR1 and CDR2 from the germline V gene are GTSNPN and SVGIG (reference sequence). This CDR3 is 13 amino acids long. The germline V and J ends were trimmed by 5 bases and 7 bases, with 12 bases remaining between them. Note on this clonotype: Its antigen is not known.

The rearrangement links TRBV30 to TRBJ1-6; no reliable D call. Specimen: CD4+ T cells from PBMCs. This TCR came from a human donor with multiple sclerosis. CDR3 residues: CAWGTVGNSPLHF. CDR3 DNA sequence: TGTGCCTGGGGAACCGTTGGAAATTCACCCCTCCACTTT.